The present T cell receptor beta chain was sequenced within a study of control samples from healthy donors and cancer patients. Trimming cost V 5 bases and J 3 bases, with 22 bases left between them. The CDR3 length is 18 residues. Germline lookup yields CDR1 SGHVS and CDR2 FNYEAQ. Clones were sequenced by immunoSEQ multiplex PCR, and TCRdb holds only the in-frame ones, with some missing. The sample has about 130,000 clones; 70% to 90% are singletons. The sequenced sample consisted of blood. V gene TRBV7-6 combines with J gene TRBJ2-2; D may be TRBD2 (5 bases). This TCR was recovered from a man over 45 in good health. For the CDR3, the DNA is TGTGCCAGCAGCCCCAGAGCGGTGGGCGCACCGCACACCGGGGAGCTGTTTTTT. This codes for CASSPRAVGAPHTGELFF.